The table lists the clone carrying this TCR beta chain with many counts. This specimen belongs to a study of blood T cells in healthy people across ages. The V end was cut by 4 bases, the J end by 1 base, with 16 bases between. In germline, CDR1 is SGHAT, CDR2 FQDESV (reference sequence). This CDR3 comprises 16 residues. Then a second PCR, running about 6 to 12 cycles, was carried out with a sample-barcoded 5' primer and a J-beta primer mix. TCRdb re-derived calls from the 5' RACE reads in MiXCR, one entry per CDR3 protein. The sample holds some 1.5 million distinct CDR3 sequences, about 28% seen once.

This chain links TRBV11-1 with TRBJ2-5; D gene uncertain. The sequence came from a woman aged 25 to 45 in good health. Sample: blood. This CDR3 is CASSSRVRSFQETQYF. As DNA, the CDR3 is TGTGCCAGCAGCTCCCGGGTCCGGAGTTTCCAAGAGACCCAGTACTTC. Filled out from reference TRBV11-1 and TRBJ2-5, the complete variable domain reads EAEVAQSPRYKITEKSQAVAFWCDPISGHATLYWYRQILGQGPELLVQFQDESVVDDSQLPKDRFSAERLKGVDSTLKIQPAELGDSAMYLCASSSRVRSFQETQYFGPGTRLLVL.